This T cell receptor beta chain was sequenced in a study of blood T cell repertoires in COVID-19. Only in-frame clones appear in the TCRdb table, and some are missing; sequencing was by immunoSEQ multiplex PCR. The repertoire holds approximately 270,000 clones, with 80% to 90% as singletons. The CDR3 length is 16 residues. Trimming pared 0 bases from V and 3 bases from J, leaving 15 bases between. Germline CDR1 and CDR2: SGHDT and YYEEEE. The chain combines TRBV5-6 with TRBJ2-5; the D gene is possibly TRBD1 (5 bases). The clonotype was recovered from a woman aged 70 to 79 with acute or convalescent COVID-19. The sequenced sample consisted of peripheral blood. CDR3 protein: CASSLVGQGGEETQYF. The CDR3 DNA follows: TGTGCCAGCAGCTTGGTTGGGCAGGGTGGAGAAGAGACCCAGTACTTC.